This T cell receptor beta chain was found in a study of blood T cell repertoires in COVID-19 (dated by TCRdb to 2019 to 2021). For the wider study: Collaborator samples came from the United States, Italy and Spain and covered acute and convalescent phases of COVID-19. The material from the prospective study consisted of cDNA or gDNA derived from T cells, B-cell-depleted T cells, or PBMCs. The dataset comprised deeply sampled blood TCRbeta repertoires from subjects exposed to, actively infected with, or recovered from COVID-19. The repertoires were released in a freely available public database intended as a resource for research on the immune response to SARS-CoV-2. The samples were drawn from the first 160 participants of the ongoing ImmuneRACE study and from over 950 subjects provided by 6 global collaborators. Nearly every sample came with metadata listing a de-identified subject ID, COVID-19 status, age in years and sex. Where available, HLA class I and class II types were obtained from metadata supplied by the sample provider rather than from assay-based typing.

TCRbeta CDR3 regions were amplified from genomic DNA by means of the immunoSEQ Assay, a bias-controlled multiplex PCR. As for the original processing: Within the assay, amplification of reference gene primers was used to estimate how many nucleated cells each sample contained. Sequence reads were collapsed and filtered to measure the absolute abundance of every unique TCRbeta CDR3 rearrangement. For each sample, productive Simpson clonality was calculated as the square root of Simpson's diversity index over productive rearrangements. Here the immuneACCESS table is served through TCRdb, limited to in-frame sequences with V and J called. Missing clones are a known gap in these copies; in checked studies unresolved V genes cover under half, and the rest lacks a known reason. That table furnishes V, J and clone size, whereas the DNA furnished D and trimming. In all, the sample holds 250,000 or so clones, and roughly 80% of those were seen once. 3.6% of the sample is taken by the ten largest.

Overall study results and their limits: Clinical and demographic metadata were provided uncurated, with the amount varying by source and participant.

Enrolling through a virtual design, the prospective study's participants ranged in age from roughly 18 to 89 years and lived across roughly 24 United States geographic areas. Cohort assignment in the prospective study relied on participant-reported clinical history from a screening survey and a study questionnaire. Exposed participants had been in contact with someone with a PCR-confirmed or clinician-diagnosed COVID-19 case within 2 weeks of study entry. In the prospective study, mobile phlebotomists collected whole blood, serum and a nasopharyngeal or oropharyngeal swab from each participant. Over a roughly two-month period, participants in the prospective study had the option of providing additional blood draws and questionnaires. Before DNA extraction, blood samples from the prospective study were shipped at room temperature or frozen. Clipping removes 5 bases from V and 1 base from J, with 8 as the unmatched junction base count. Sequences KGHSH (CDR1) and LQKENI (CDR2) are obtained from the germline V gene. There are 16 amino acids in the CDR3, from cysteine to phenylalanine inclusive. CDR3 DNA is the only sequence kept; it has 48 bases, read in frame from the first base.

A note on this clone: Its antigen is unknown. The record has no base qualities; no much larger clone is one base away.

The V gene is TRBV18 and the J gene is TRBJ1-5, with 7 bases aligning to TRBD1. The clonotype was recovered from a woman aged 40 to 50 who had been exposed to COVID-19. Sequenced: PBMCs or T cells enriched from blood (not recorded which). In nucleotides, the sequence is TGTGCCAGCTCAGTCCAGGGGGTCGGCAGCAATCAGCCCCAGCATTTT. Its coded protein is CASSVQGVGSNQPQHF.